The TCR beta chain under discussion was sequenced for a study of beta chain features in type 1 diabetes. The CDR3 extends over 12 amino acids. Germline V gives CDR1 SEHNR, CDR2 FQNEAQ (reference sequence). V gave up 2 bases and J gave up 7 bases, with 6 bases separating them. A few counts support this clone. Its antigen is as yet unknown. The same CDR3 arises from other DNA sequences in this sample as well. Cells sorted by CD45RO/CCR7/CD25/CD127/CD95/CD27 comprised CD4+ naive, central memory, regulatory and stem cell-like memory cells. TCRB transcripts that were expressed got sequenced, as all of the isolated RNA had been reverse transcribed. Assay used: immunoSEQ multiplex PCR; TCRdb lists only in-frame clones, some missing. The data contain around 150,000 clones, 10% of them singletons. Points from the study as a whole: When Type 1 diabetes patients were examined, their TCRB CDR3s proved moderately but significantly shorter in all four CD4+ subsets.

The TCR originated in a young man with type 1 diabetes. Material: central memory CD4+ T cells from blood. The rearrangement uses TRBV7-9 and TRBJ2-1; D might be TRBD1 (6 bases). The DNA for the CDR3 is TGTGCCAGCAGCTTAACAGGGAATGAGCAGTTCTTC. Protein sequence: CASSLTGNEQFF.